The 32 T cell receptor beta chains below were found in one sample sequenced in a study of shared clonotypes between healthy human individuals. Only in-frame clones appear in the TCRdb table, and some are missing; sequencing was by immunoSEQ multiplex PCR. The sample has about 600,000 clones; around three quarters are singletons. Sequences were obtained from PBMCs. Receptors were obtained from a woman in her forties in good health. Some clones in this sample may be carry-over from other donors' samples.

The rearrangement uses TRBV5-1 and TRBJ2-5, with D possibly matching TRBD2 (6 bases). V was pared by 4 bases and J by 2 bases, with 21 bases between. The CDR3 is 17 amino acids. The germline CDR1 and CDR2 sequences are SGHRS and YFSETQ. The CDR3 DNA sequence: TGCGCCAGCAGCCCCCATATGGGGGGATCCCATCAAGAGACCCAGTACTTC. Encoded protein: CASSPHMGGSHQETQYF. Together with reference TRBV5-1 and TRBJ2-5, the CDR3 gives the full variable domain: KAGVTQTPRYLIKTRGQQVTLSCSPISGHRSVSWYQQTPGQGLQFLFEYFSETQRNKGNFPGRFSGRQFSNSRSEMNVSTLELGDSALYLCASSPHMGGSHQETQYFGPGTRLLVL.

This clone has only one observation. The rearrangement joins TRBV11-2 to TRBJ1-3; D remains unclear. CDR3 length: 12 amino acids. Germline CDR1 reads SGHAT; CDR2 reads FQNNGV. Trimming removed 2 bases from V and 5 bases from J, with 4 bases in between. The CDR3 DNA is TGTGCCAGCAGCTTATGGAGAAACACCATATATTTT. Amino acid sequence: CASSLWRNTIYF.

J is TRBJ2-7 and V is TRBV7-6; 8 nucleotides line up with TRBD1. Germline loops: CDR1 SGHVS, CDR2 FNYEAQ. The CDR3 is 14 residues long. V trimming: 0 bases; J trimming: 3 bases; junction bases outside the gene matches: 1. The CDR3 protein is CASSLAGQGYEQYF. The DNA of the CDR3 is TGTGCCAGCAGCTTAGCAGGACAGGGCTACGAGCAGTACTTC.

The chain couples TRBV4-2 to TRBJ2-7; 7 bases fit TRBD2. V shed 4 bases and J 6 bases; nucleotides not matched to a gene: 6. The CDR3 is 13 amino acids. Looked up from germline, CDR1 is LGHNA and CDR2 is YNFKEQ. The chain's CDR3 is CASSRWEGVEQYF. CDR3 nucleotides: TGTGCCAGCAGCCGCTGGGAGGGCGTCGAGCAGTACTTC.

This chain joins TRBV30 and TRBJ2-5; 13 bases are a match to TRBD2. CDR1 and CDR2 (germline): GTSNPN, SVGIG (reference sequence). CDR3 length: 15 residues. With 3 bases clipped from V and 4 bases from J, the junction kept 5 bases outside the gene matches. The CDR3 bases are TGTGCCTGGAGCCCCGGACTAGCGGGAGCAGAGACCCAGTACTTC. Protein sequence: CAWSPGLAGAETQYF.

The gene calls are TRBV19 and TRBJ1-2; D remains unclear. CDR3 length: 14 residues. Trimming took 1 base from V and 2 from J, leaving 8 bases between them. Germline CDR1 reads LNHDA; CDR2 reads SQIVND (reference sequence). The CDR3 sequence: CASSIAAGNYGYTF. CDR3 DNA sequence: TGTGCCAGTAGTATAGCGGCGGGAAACTATGGCTACACCTTC. Full variable domain (remainder filled in from reference TRBV19 and TRBJ1-2): DGGITQSPKYLFRKEGQNVTLSCEQNLNHDAMYWYRQDPGQGLRLIYYSQIVNDFQKGDIAEGYSVSREKKESFPLTVTSAQKNPTAFYLCASSIAAGNYGYTFGSGTRLTVV.

This rearrangement joins TRBV2 to TRBJ2-2; the D is unclear. This CDR3 is 15 amino acids long. In germline, CDR1 is SNHLY, CDR2 FYNNEI. V dropped 4 bases and J dropped 0 bases, with 9 bases sitting between them. This chain's CDR3 is CASSVSRSNTGELFF. CDR3 DNA sequence: TGTGCCAGCAGTGTGTCTAGGTCGAACACCGGGGAGCTGTTTTTT.

Note on this clone: A much larger clone sits a single nucleotide away, making a read error possible. The chain couples TRBV5-1 to TRBJ1-2; D not certain. Trimming removed 5 bases from V and 4 bases from J, with 15 bases in between. The CDR3 covers 14 residues. Germline V gene sequence: CDR1 SGHRS, CDR2 YFSETQ. CDR3 residues: CASSLTCFSYGYTF. Written as DNA, the CDR3 is TGCGCCAGCAGTTTGACATGTTTCTCCTATGGCTACACCTTC.

The chain employs TRBV5-1 and TRBJ2-5; 9 bases map to TRBD1. CDR1 is SGHRS, CDR2 YFSETQ, per germline. This CDR3 comprises 16 residues. J lost 0 bases, V lost 4 bases, and 7 bases had no gene match. The CDR3 coding sequence is TGCGCCAGCAGCGTAAGGACAGGGGCACACCAAGAGACCCAGTACTTC. Protein sequence: CASSVRTGAHQETQYF.

V gene TRBV9 combines with J gene TRBJ2-1, with 7 bases that match TRBD2. The ends lost 0 bases at V and 2 bases at J; junction bases unmatched: 5. The CDR3 spans 16 residues. Per germline, CDR1 SGDLS and CDR2 YYNGEE. The CDR3 loop reads CASSVGGGIPYNEQFF. CDR3 DNA sequence: TGTGCCAGCAGCGTAGGGGGGGGTATCCCCTACAATGAGCAGTTCTTC.

Only one count was recorded for this clone. The chain links TRBV28 to TRBJ1-3; no clear D gene. The CDR3 is made up of 12 amino acids. Trimming took off 5 bases at V and 7 bases at J, with 9 bases between the two ends. Germline values: CDR1 MDHEN, CDR2 SYDVKM. CDR3 in amino acids: CASSQVGNTIYF. The CDR3 DNA reads TGTGCCAGCAGTCAGGTCGGGAACACCATATATTTT.

This chain connects TRBV27 to TRBJ2-6; no reliable D call. V was shortened by 6 bases and J by 1 base, with 19 bases between the two germline ends. This CDR3 region has 18 residues. Germline assignment: CDR1 MNHEY and CDR2 SMNVEV (reference sequence). The CDR3 is CASSLGPHIQSGANVLTF. CDR3 DNA sequence: TGTGCCAGCAGCCTTGGTCCCCACATACAATCTGGGGCCAACGTCCTGACTTTC.

The chain uses TRBV6-6 and TRBJ2-3; D gene uncertain. V lost 4 bases, J lost 1 base, and 12 bases lay in between. Germline CDR1 MNHNY, CDR2 SVGAGI (reference sequence). This CDR3 is 15 amino acids long. The CDR3: CASSSHSDRTDTQYF. The CDR3 nucleotides are TGTGCCAGCAGTTCCCATTCCGATCGCACAGATACGCAGTATTTT.

In this sample, this clone turned up a few times. J is TRBJ1-2 and V is TRBV2; 7 nucleotides align to TRBD1. CDR3 length equals 14 residues. V was clipped by 6 bases and J by 4 bases; unmatched bases: 8. Per the germline V gene, CDR1 is SNHLY and CDR2 is FYNNEI. This CDR3 is CASRSGQSFYGYTF. The CDR3 nucleotides read TGTGCCAGCAGGTCGGGACAGTCCTTCTATGGCTACACCTTC.

The chain recombines TRBV29-1 with TRBJ2-5, with 7 bases fitting TRBD1. Germline CDR1 reads SQVTM; CDR2 reads ANQGSEA. V was pared by 7 bases and J by 4 bases, with 6 bases of the junction left unmatched. CDR3 size: 12 residues. The CDR3 spells CSGKTGSETQYF. Written as DNA, the CDR3 is TGCAGCGGGAAGACAGGGTCAGAGACCCAGTACTTC.

The rearrangement uses TRBV27 and TRBJ1-2; 12 nucleotides match TRBD1. V shed 4 bases and J 1 base; nucleotides not matched to a gene: 10. CDR3 length: 18 amino acids. In germline, CDR1 is MNHEY, CDR2 SMNVEV (reference sequence). The CDR3 region is CASSSSGTGGQVNYGYTF. The CDR3, as DNA: TGTGCCAGCAGTTCGTCCGGGACAGGGGGCCAAGTTAACTATGGCTACACCTTC.

V usage is TRBV10-3 and J usage is TRBJ2-7, with 10 nucleotides matching TRBD2. Per germline, CDR1 ENHRY and CDR2 SYGVKD. J was trimmed by 5 bases and V by 2 bases; bases with no gene match: 6. The CDR3 runs to 15 residues. Here the CDR3 reads CAISEAASGSHEQYF. The CDR3, as DNA: TGTGCCATCAGTGAGGCGGCTAGCGGGAGCCACGAGCAGTACTTC.

V usage is TRBV9 and J usage is TRBJ1-1; the D gene is possibly TRBD1 (5 bases). This CDR3 spans 15 amino acids. Trimming pared 3 bases from V and 2 bases from J, leaving 14 bases between. CDR1 is SGDLS, CDR2 YYNGEE, per germline. This chain's CDR3 is CASSAGGGLNTEAFF. The CDR3 region has the DNA TGTGCCAGCAGCGCGGGGGGAGGGCTTAACACTGAAGCTTTCTTT.

Turning to this clone: A far larger clone is off by one base, so a read error is likely. The V gene is TRBV5-1, the J gene TRBJ2-6; no definite D call. This CDR3 has 13 amino acids. In germline, CDR1 is SGHRS, CDR2 YFSETQ. V was pared by 4 bases and J by 0 bases, with 2 bases between. In DNA, the CDR3 is TGCGCCAGCAGCGCCTCTGGGGCCAACGTCCTGACTTTC. Protein: CASSASGANVLTF.

This clone has only one observation. The chain has TRBV10-3 and TRBJ2-3; D perhaps matches TRBD2 (5 bases). The CDR3 spans 13 residues. Per the germline V gene, CDR1 is ENHRY and CDR2 is SYGVKD. Trimming left V 4 bases short and J 3 bases short, with 8 bases between. This CDR3 is CAISGLATDTQYF. The DNA for the CDR3 is TGTGCCATCAGTGGTCTAGCTACAGATACGCAGTATTTT.

The V gene is TRBV6-6, the J gene TRBJ2-1; TRBD2 agrees at 11 bases. Germline trimming cut 5 bases from V and 7 bases from J; bases unmatched to any gene: 7. Germline CDR1 MNHNY, CDR2 SVGAGI (reference sequence). The CDR3 has 15 residues. In nucleotides, the CDR3 is TGTGCCAGCAGTGGAACTAGCGGGAGTCGAAATGAGCAGTTCTTC. It translates to CASSGTSGSRNEQFF.

The J gene is TRBJ2-1, the V gene TRBV11-2; perhaps TRBD1 as D (6 bases). CDR3 length: 18 residues. V dropped 1 base and J dropped 4 bases, with 20 bases sitting between them. Germline CDR1 reads SGHAT; CDR2 reads FQNNGV. Here the CDR3 reads CASSLGPNLSGQYNEQFF. CDR3 DNA sequence: TGTGCCAGCAGCTTAGGGCCTAACCTCTCGGGACAATACAATGAGCAGTTCTTC.

This clone turned up a few times. The J gene is TRBJ1-5, the V gene TRBV18; perhaps TRBD1 as D (6 bases). Trimming took off 1 base at V and 4 bases at J, with 17 bases between the two ends. This CDR3 contains 17 residues. The germline V gene has CDR1 KGHSH and CDR2 LQKENI. The CDR3 coding sequence is TGTGCCAGCTCACCACGGGGGGCAGGTTTTGGGAATCAGCCCCAGCATTTT. This gives the protein CASSPRGAGFGNQPQHF.

Comments on this clone: Other DNA sequences in the sample encode the same CDR3. V is TRBV15 and J is TRBJ1-1; D is perhaps TRBD1 (6 bases). Trimming took 3 bases from V and 1 from J, leaving 9 bases between them. Germline loops: CDR1 LNHNV, CDR2 YYDKDF (reference sequence). This CDR3 is 14 amino acids long. CDR3 protein: CATSSRGANTEAFF. As DNA, the CDR3 is TGTGCCACCAGCAGCAGGGGAGCGAACACTGAAGCTTTCTTT.

The V and J genes are TRBV7-3 and TRBJ2-2, with 9 bases that match TRBD1. Germline trimming cut 5 bases from V and 6 bases from J; bases unmatched to any gene: 13. This CDR3 region has 17 residues. CDR1 SGHTA and CDR2 FQGTGA come from the germline V gene. DNA for the CDR3: TGTGCCAGCAGCCGAAGTGGGGGACAGGGAATCCCCGGGGAGCTGTTTTTT. This gives the protein CASSRSGGQGIPGELFF.

This clone was observed at least ten times. This chain connects TRBV30 to TRBJ2-4, with TRBD2 as a possible D gene (6 bases). Trimming removed 0 bases from V and 8 bases from J, with 11 bases in between. Germline CDR1 GTSNPN, CDR2 SVGIG (reference sequence). This CDR3 spans 13 amino acids. Written as DNA, the CDR3 is TGTGCCTGGAGTGTGACCGGCGGGGACATTCAGTACTTC. Protein product: CAWSVTGGDIQYF. The variable domain in full, completed from reference TRBV30 and TRBJ2-4, reads SQTIHQWPATLVQPVGSPLSLECTVEGTSNPNLYWYRQAAGRGLQLLFYSVGIGQISSEVPQNLSASRPQDRQFILSSKKLLLSDSGFYLCAWSVTGGDIQYFGAGTRLSVL.

The chain joins TRBV5-4 to TRBJ1-5; the D gene is possibly TRBD1 (5 bases). This CDR3 contains 16 residues. Germline V gene data show CDR1 as SGHNT and CDR2 as YYREEE (reference sequence). The ends were cut back, 4 bases at V and 3 bases at J, with 17 bases in the middle. CDR3 DNA sequence: TGTGCCAGCAGCCCGCTGGAGGGACCCGACAATCAGCCCCAGCATTTT. This codes for CASSPLEGPDNQPQHF.

This CDR3 is CASRRGTTYNEQFF. CDR3 in DNA: TGTGCCAGCCGTCGCGGGACCACCTACAATGAGCAGTTCTTC. The chain uses TRBV5-5 and TRBJ2-1; the D gene is possibly TRBD2 (6 bases). The CDR3 is 14 amino acids. CDR1 SGHKS and CDR2 YYEKEE come from the germline V gene (reference sequence). The ends were cut back, 7 bases at V and 2 bases at J, with 13 bases in the middle.

V usage is TRBV30 and J usage is TRBJ2-1, with D hard to call. The CDR3 loop spans 13 amino acids. Trimming removed 0 bases at V and 8 bases at J, with 11 bases between. The germline CDR1 and CDR2 sequences are GTSNPN and SVGIG (reference sequence). This CDR3 is CAWSVSSNHEQFF. Here the CDR3 DNA reads TGTGCCTGGAGTGTAAGTAGCAACCATGAGCAGTTCTTC.

V gene TRBV15 combines with J gene TRBJ2-1; D is possibly TRBD1 (6 bases). The CDR3 contains 14 residues. The ends were cut back, 3 bases at V and 7 bases at J, with 13 bases in the middle. CDR1 is LNHNV and CDR2 is YYDKDF in the germline V gene (reference sequence). In DNA, the CDR3 is TGTGCCACCAGCAGCGAAATCAGGGGTAATGAGCAGTTCTTC. It yields the protein CATSSEIRGNEQFF.

The gene calls are TRBV28 and TRBJ1-4, with a weak D call TRBD1 (5 bases). This CDR3 contains 15 residues. V was cut by 3 bases and J by 3 bases, with 11 bases left in between. Germline-derived CDR1 and CDR2 are MDHEN and SYDVKM. The CDR3 is CASSFLPGSNEKLFF. The CDR3 DNA follows: TGTGCCAGCAGTTTCCTTCCAGGGTCTAATGAAAAACTGTTTTTT.

The gene calls are TRBV30 and TRBJ1-2; TRBD1 might be the D (5 bases). V was trimmed by 6 bases and J by 5 bases, leaving 19 bases between them. Germline V gene data show CDR1 as GTSNPN and CDR2 as SVGIG (reference sequence). The CDR3 consists of 14 residues. This chain's CDR3 is CACGTSLEEYGYTF. As DNA, the CDR3 is TGTGCCTGTGGGACCTCACTAGAGGAATATGGCTACACCTTC.